This is a list of T cell receptor beta chains from one sample in a study of technical replicates of blood from several donors. Here immunoSEQ multiplex PCR was the method, and the copy in TCRdb shows in-frame clones only, minus some. Here the sample spans 65,000 to 95,000 clones, about 98% being singletons. Sequenced input: T cells isolated from PBMCs. The receptors stem from a human donor in good health. Each CDR3 is given with its conserved first and last residue. A D gene is named only where the DNA matches it firmly. Size is stated for part of the rows, as once, few or many counts, or as a class when the clone is expanded.

d_call	v_call	clone_size	j_call	cdr3_aa	cdr3_nt
.	TRBV28	.	TRBJ1-5	CASSFWGLSRDHQPQHF	TGTGCCAGCAGTTTCTGGGGCCTTAGCAGGGATCATCAGCCCCAGCATTTT
.	TRBV29-1	.	TRBJ2-5	CSVLAETQYF	TGCAGCGTTCTAGCGGAGACCCAGTACTTC
TRBD2	TRBV18	.	TRBJ2-3	CASSPVWTSGSTDTQYF	TGTGCCAGCTCACCAGTTTGGACTAGCGGGAGCACAGATACGCAGTATTTT
.	TRBV21-1	.	TRBJ2-7	CASSPRNRGDSYEQYF	TGTGCCAGCAGCCCTCGTAACAGGGGTGACTCATACGAGCAGTACTTC
.	TRBV7-8	.	TRBJ2-1	CASSSSSYNEQFF	TGTGCCAGCAGCTCCAGTTCCTACAATGAGCAGTTCTTC
.	TRBV28	.	TRBJ2-7	CASSLLGRASYEQYF	TGTGCCAGCAGTTTATTAGGGAGAGCCTCCTACGAGCAGTACTTC
.	TRBV10-1	.	TRBJ1-4	CASRETGPNEKLFF	TGCGCCAGCAGGGAAACAGGGCCTAATGAAAAACTGTTTTTT
TRBD1	TRBV5-1	.	TRBJ1-2	CASRWDRADYGYTF	TGCGCCAGCAGGTGGGACAGGGCCGACTATGGCTACACCTTC
TRBD1	TRBV2	.	TRBJ1-4	CASSTGQEVREKLFF	TGTGCCAGCAGTACAGGACAGGAAGTTCGGGAAAAACTGTTTTTT
TRBD1	TRBV27	.	TRBJ1-3	CASSLQGGTGAGSGNTIYF	TGTGCCAGCTCCCTACAAGGGGGGACAGGGGCTGGCTCTGGAAACACCATATATTTT
TRBD2	TRBV9	.	TRBJ2-1	CASSVAEASGTNYNEQFF	TGTGCCAGCAGCGTAGCTGAGGCTAGCGGGACCAATTACAATGAGCAGTTCTTC
TRBD1	TRBV2	.	TRBJ2-5	CASRGQGSKETQYF	TGTGCCAGCAGGGGACAGGGGTCTAAAGAGACCCAGTACTTC
TRBD1	TRBV7-6	.	TRBJ2-5	CASSLYPGTGFETQYF	TGTGCCAGCAGCCTATACCCCGGGACAGGGTTTGAGACCCAGTACTTC
.	TRBV18	.	TRBJ1-2	CASSPNHDTYGYTF	TGTGCCAGCTCACCAAATCACGACACCTATGGCTACACCTTC
.	TRBV7-6	once	TRBJ1-5	CASSLKGASNQPQHF	TGTGCCAGCAGCTTAAAAGGGGCGAGCAATCAGCCCCAGCATTTT
.	TRBV19	.	TRBJ1-6	CASSPGTQHNSPLHF	TGTGCCAGTAGTCCCGGGACACAGCATAATTCACCCCTCCACTTT
.	TRBV9	.	TRBJ2-5	CASSVATTGQETQYF	TGTGCCAGCAGCGTAGCTACGACGGGCCAAGAGACCCAGTACTTC
.	TRBV5-5	once	TRBJ2-3	CASSFPQTDTQYF	TGTGCCAGCAGCTTCCCCCAAACAGATACGCAGTATTTT
.	TRBV5-1	.	TRBJ1-4	CASSWGRTTTNEKLFF	TGCGCCAGCAGCTGGGGACGGACTACAACTAATGAAAAACTGTTTTTT
.	TRBV5-1	.	TRBJ1-2	CASSLGDTTGTGYTF	TGCGCCAGCAGCTTGGGGGACACCACCGGGACTGGCTACACCTTC
.	TRBV25-1	once	TRBJ1-1	CASSGTLEGEAFF	TGTGCCAGCAGTGGAACCCTAGAAGGTGAGGCTTTCTTT
TRBD1	TRBV2	.	TRBJ1-2	CASTPGQGRGYGYTF	TGTGCCAGCACCCCGGGACAGGGGAGGGGGTATGGCTACACCTTC
.	TRBV7-8	.	TRBJ2-7	CASSPSGVAGNF	TGTGCCAGCAGCCCTTCCGGTGTGGCGGGAAACTTC
.	TRBV5-1	.	TRBJ2-2	CASSPAAAANTGELFF	TGCGCCAGCAGCCCGGCGGCCGCAGCGAACACCGGGGAGCTGTTTTTT
TRBD1	TRBV6-1	.	TRBJ2-7	CASNRGSYEQYF	TGTGCCAGCAACAGGGGTTCCTACGAGCAGTACTTC
.	TRBV29-1	.	TRBJ2-1	CSVEYRGRAYNEQFF	TGCAGCGTTGAATATAGGGGGAGGGCCTACAATGAGCAGTTCTTC
.	TRBV12-5	.	TRBJ1-5	CANLQAFNQPQHF	TGTGCTAACCTACAGGCGTTCAATCAGCCCCAGCATTTT
TRBD1	TRBV12-5	.	TRBJ1-1	CASGLVRTGGAGLNTEAFF	TGTGCTAGTGGTTTGGTACGGACAGGGGGCGCGGGGTTGAACACTGAAGCTTTCTTT
.	TRBV9	.	TRBJ2-5	CASSPPAGETQYF	TGTGCCAGCAGCCCCCCGGCGGGGGAGACCCAGTACTTC
TRBD1	TRBV28	.	TRBJ1-4	CASSSRVGTGYEKLFF	TGTGCCAGCAGTTCCCGCGTCGGGACAGGGTATGAAAAACTGTTTTTT
.	TRBV4-1	.	TRBJ1-2	CASSQVDSALGGYTF	TGCGCCAGCAGCCAGGTGGACAGCGCCTTGGGTGGCTACACCTTC
TRBD2	TRBV4-2	.	TRBJ2-6	CASRQTGTSQSGANVLTF	TGTGCCAGCAGACAGACCGGGACTAGTCAATCTGGGGCCAACGTCCTGACTTTC
.	TRBV2	once	TRBJ2-7	CASSPRLAVSYEQYF	TGTGCCAGCAGCCCCCGGCTGGCGGTCTCCTACGAGCAGTACTTC
.	TRBV18	.	TRBJ2-3	CASSPPVSTDTQYF	TGTGCCAGCTCACCACCGGTGTCTACCGATACGCAGTATTTT
TRBD1	TRBV29-1	.	TRBJ2-7	CSVTGQGILQQYF	TGCAGCGTCACGGGACAGGGTATTCTTCAGCAGTACTTC
.	TRBV19	.	TRBJ2-7	CASSPQGGNRIYEQYF	TGTGCCAGTAGTCCTCAAGGGGGAAACAGAATCTACGAGCAGTACTTC
.	TRBV7-8	.	TRBJ2-3	CASSRFAGTDTQYF	TGTGCCAGCAGCCGGTTTGCTGGCACAGATACGCAGTATTTT
TRBD1	TRBV9	.	TRBJ2-5	CASSVGQKETQYF	TGTGCCAGCAGCGTGGGACAGAAAGAGACCCAGTACTTC
.	TRBV6-5	.	TRBJ2-1	CASFGSGSSYNEQFF	TGTGCCAGCTTCGGTAGCGGCAGCTCCTACAATGAGCAGTTCTTC
TRBD1	TRBV28	.	TRBJ1-2	CASSRDRDLLLGNYGYTF	TGTGCCAGCAGTCGAGACAGGGATCTTCTTTTAGGAAACTATGGCTACACCTTC
TRBD1	TRBV5-6	.	TRBJ2-7	CASSHRTGAYEQYF	TGTGCCAGCAGCCATCGGACAGGGGCCTACGAGCAGTACTTC
TRBD2	TRBV2	.	TRBJ2-1	CASSEPRLAGGWNEQFF	TGTGCCAGCAGCGAGCCTCGACTAGCGGGAGGCTGGAATGAGCAGTTCTTC
TRBD2	TRBV29-1	.	TRBJ2-1	CSGKVAGLSLWAEQFF	TGCAGCGGAAAGGTAGCGGGTTTAAGTCTTTGGGCTGAGCAGTTCTTC
.	TRBV5-1	.	TRBJ2-7	CASSRDPSGAYEQYF	TGCGCCAGCAGTCGTGACCCCTCGGGGGCCTACGAGCAGTACTTC
TRBD1	TRBV30	.	TRBJ1-1	CAWVRQGISVTTEAFF	TGTGCCTGGGTTCGACAGGGGATTTCGGTTACGACTGAAGCTTTCTTT